The 11 T cell receptor beta chains presented below share a single source sample, sequenced in a study of beta chain features in type 1 diabetes. Investigators reverse transcribed all isolated RNA, so they sequenced expressed TCRB transcripts. Here immunoSEQ multiplex PCR was the method, and the copy in TCRdb shows in-frame clones only, minus some. The table has some 200,000 clones, roughly 11% seen once; the top ten hold 1% to 1.5%. The sequenced material came from central memory CD4+ T cells from blood. The receptors shown here come from a young man in good health.

The V gene is TRBV14, the J gene TRBJ2-7; D gene ambiguous. V lost 3 bases and J lost 3, with 12 bases in between. The CDR3 runs 14 residues. Germline values: CDR1 SGHDN, CDR2 FVKESK. The CDR3 reads CASSHLGTYYEQYF. CDR3 nucleotides: TGTGCCAGCAGCCATCTGGGCACCTACTACGAGCAGTACTTC. The whole variable domain, filled in from reference TRBV14 and TRBJ2-7, reads EAGVTQFPSHSVIEKGQTVTLRCDPISGHDNLYWYRRVMGKEIKFLLHFVKESKQDESGMPNNRFLAERTGGTYSTLKVQPAELEDSGVYFCASSHLGTYYEQYFGPGTRLTVT.

V and J are TRBV27 and TRBJ2-7, with D possibly called TRBD1 or TRBD2 (5 bases each). The J call could be wrong; TRBJ2-5 is a better fit for the DNA end. Germline CDR1 and CDR2: MNHEY and SMNVEV (reference sequence). The CDR3 is 14 amino acids. CDR3 bases: TGTGCCAGCAGAGACCCCGGGGCCCAAGAGACCCAGTACTTC. Translating it yields CASRDPGAQETQYF.

The chain combines TRBV6-1 with TRBJ1-5, with a possible D match to TRBD1 (5 bases). CDR3 length equals 13 residues. With 9 bases removed from V and 7 bases from J, the gap between germline ends came to 16 bases. Germline CDR1 MNHNS, CDR2 SASEGT. The DNA of the CDR3 is TGTGCCAGTATTACGGGCGGGGGACAGCCCCAGCATTTT. It specifies CASITGGGQPQHF.

Only one count was recorded for this clone. The V and J genes are TRBV27 and TRBJ2-7; 8 nucleotides agree with TRBD1. Germline lookup yields CDR1 MNHEY and CDR2 SMNVEV (reference sequence). The CDR3 consists of 11 residues. The CDR3 region is CATGDFYEQYF. In DNA, the CDR3 is TGTGCGACAGGGGATTTCTACGAGCAGTACTTC.

This chain uses TRBV7-9 with TRBJ2-3; no clear D. CDR1 and CDR2 (germline): SEHNR, FQNEAQ (reference sequence). The CDR3 spans 13 residues. V was trimmed by 3 bases and J by 2 bases, leaving 6 bases between them. The CDR3 loop reads CASSLQVTDTQYF. CDR3 DNA sequence: TGTGCCAGCAGCTTGCAGGTCACAGATACGCAGTATTTT.

This clone was picked up a small number of times. The V and J genes are TRBV7-2 and TRBJ2-7; D not certain. The CDR3 sequence is 14 residues long. V shed 5 bases and J shed 0 bases, with 11 bases lying between them. CDR1 and CDR2 (germline): SGHTA, FQGNSA. CDR3 residues: CASSPRRDSYEQYF. As DNA, the CDR3 is TGTGCCAGCAGCCCCCGTAGGGACTCCTACGAGCAGTACTTC.

V gene TRBV5-1 combines with J gene TRBJ1-1; D is unresolved. Per the germline V gene, CDR1 is SGHRS and CDR2 is YFSETQ. The ends were cut back, 4 bases at V and 2 bases at J, with 9 bases in the middle. This CDR3 is 13 amino acids long. The DNA for the CDR3 is TGCGCCAGCAGCGCGGGTTTCAACACTGAAGCTTTCTTT. Protein product: CASSAGFNTEAFF. The whole variable domain, remainder taken from reference TRBV5-1 and TRBJ1-1, is KAGVTQTPRYLIKTRGQQVTLSCSPISGHRSVSWYQQTPGQGLQFLFEYFSETQRNKGNFPGRFSGRQFSNSRSEMNVSTLELGDSALYLCASSAGFNTEAFFGQGTRLTVV.

This clone has a handful of counts. This sequence joins TRBV28 and TRBJ2-6, with 7 bases fitting TRBD1. The CDR3 is 15 amino acids. Germline values: CDR1 MDHEN, CDR2 SYDVKM. J was trimmed by 0 bases and V by 8 bases; bases with no gene match: 4. In DNA form, the CDR3 reads TGTGCCAGCGGGACAGTTTTCTCTGGGGCCAACGTCCTGACTTTC. The encoded protein is CASGTVFSGANVLTF.

This clone showed up just once. This chain joins TRBV4-2 and TRBJ2-1; TRBD2 aligns across 8 bases. Germline values: CDR1 LGHNA, CDR2 YNFKEQ. This CDR3 comprises 18 residues. Unmatched junction bases numbered 16, after V lost 4 bases and J lost 5 bases. CDR3 DNA: TGTGCCAGCAGCCTCCCCTCCGGACAAGCGGGAGTTCACAATGAGCAGTTCTTC. Encoded protein: CASSLPSGQAGVHNEQFF.

The chain is built from TRBV18 and TRBJ2-1; the D is unclear. V was cut by 0 bases and J by 0 bases, with 9 bases left in between. This CDR3 comprises 16 residues. Germline assignment: CDR1 KGHSH and CDR2 LQKENI. The CDR3 sequence is CASSPPTVSSYNEQFF. DNA of the CDR3: TGTGCCAGCTCACCACCGACGGTGAGCTCCTACAATGAGCAGTTCTTC.

This clone was seen ten or more times. V gene TRBV10-3 combines with J gene TRBJ1-1; D remains unclear. Germline assignment: CDR1 ENHRY and CDR2 SYGVKD. The CDR3 length is 14 residues. V lost 4 bases and J 1 base, leaving 10 bases between the germline ends. The CDR3 sequence is CAISVVAGNTEAFF. DNA of the CDR3: TGTGCCATCAGTGTGGTAGCCGGGAACACTGAAGCTTTCTTT.